This T cell receptor (beta chain) originates from a study of regulatory T cells in long-lasting Graves disease. Turning to the study itself: Under 3 months of antithyroid drugs had been taken by newly diagnosed Graves' patients.

Per germline, CDR1 KGHSH and CDR2 LQKENI. The CDR3 has 18 amino acids. The V end lost 5 bases, the J end lost 8 bases, and 25 bases lay between the germline ends. Both iRepertoire HTBI primers and Arm-PCR of CDR3 regions were used to build the TCR beta libraries. From the multiplex PCR reads, TCRdb called clonotypes with MiXCR, one entry per CDR3 protein. Of about 560,000 distinct CDR3 sequences in the sample, 16% were seen once. This clonotype came up once. Its antigen is unidentified. As to time point: newly diagnosed GD, antithyroid drugs for less than 3 months. The TCR library was made from RNA extracted from PBMCs. Study-level findings and limits: Persistent disease exhibited a predilection for TRBV28, TRBJ1-2 and TRBJ2-5. Persistent Graves' patients showed less TCR diversity than newly diagnosed patients showed.

The same data also contributed to another study, on T cells in Graves' hyperthyroidism and ophthalmopathy. Per that study: Ophthalmopathy, as predicted by the model, came a median 6.5 months after the prediction.

The rearrangement joins TRBV18 to TRBJ1-6, with a weak D call TRBD1 (5 bases). This receptor was identified in a man between 18 and 35 years old with Graves disease. Material: peripheral blood mononuclear cells (PBMCs), obtained at new diagnosis, from a patient treated with antithyroid drugs. Here the CDR3 DNA reads TGTGCCAGCTCAATCATAGCCACGAGCGGGGGTCTGGATTCACCCCTCCACTTT. Encoded protein: CASSIIATSGGLDSPLHF.